This paragraph reports one TCR beta chain. The CDR3 is 11 amino acids. The V and J ends lost 3 bases and 8 bases respectively, with 7 bases between them. Germline CDR1 reads SGHDN; CDR2 reads FVKESK. Original handling: Amplification with reference gene primers provided the estimates of nucleated cell counts. The data were produced by immunoSEQ multiplex PCR, yet TCRdb's version contains in-frame clones alone and is incomplete. V and J calls and clone size are those listed in that table; D and trimming were worked out from the DNA. This repertoire shows roughly 330,000 clones, approximately 87% found once; its top ten account for approximately 4%. The data were taken from a study of blood T cell repertoires in COVID-19. Study background: The United States, Italy and Spain supplied acute and convalescent COVID-19 samples. The cDNA or gDNA used as material had been derived from T cells, B-cell-depleted T cells, or PBMCs.

The genes are TRBV14 and TRBJ1-2, with D unresolved. This sequence originates from a woman between 50 and 59 years old with active or convalescent COVID-19. The sequencing input was peripheral blood. CDR3 bases: TGTGCCAGCAGCCAGGGAGACGGCTACACCTTC. The encoded protein is CASSQGDGYTF.